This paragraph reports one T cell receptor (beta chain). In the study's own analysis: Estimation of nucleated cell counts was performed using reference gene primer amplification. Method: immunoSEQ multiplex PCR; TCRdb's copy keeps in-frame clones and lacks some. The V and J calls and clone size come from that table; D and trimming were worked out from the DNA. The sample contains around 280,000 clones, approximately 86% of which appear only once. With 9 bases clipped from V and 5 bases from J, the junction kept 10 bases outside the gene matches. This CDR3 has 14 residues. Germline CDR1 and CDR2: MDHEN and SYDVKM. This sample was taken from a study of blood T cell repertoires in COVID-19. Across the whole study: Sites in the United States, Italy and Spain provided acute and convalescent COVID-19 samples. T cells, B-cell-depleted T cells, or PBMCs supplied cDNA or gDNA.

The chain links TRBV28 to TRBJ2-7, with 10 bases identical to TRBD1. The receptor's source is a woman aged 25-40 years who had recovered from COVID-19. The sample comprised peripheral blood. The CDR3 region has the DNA TGTGCCAGTAACCGGGACAGGGGCAGTAACGAGCAGTACTTC. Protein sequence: CASNRDRGSNEQYF.